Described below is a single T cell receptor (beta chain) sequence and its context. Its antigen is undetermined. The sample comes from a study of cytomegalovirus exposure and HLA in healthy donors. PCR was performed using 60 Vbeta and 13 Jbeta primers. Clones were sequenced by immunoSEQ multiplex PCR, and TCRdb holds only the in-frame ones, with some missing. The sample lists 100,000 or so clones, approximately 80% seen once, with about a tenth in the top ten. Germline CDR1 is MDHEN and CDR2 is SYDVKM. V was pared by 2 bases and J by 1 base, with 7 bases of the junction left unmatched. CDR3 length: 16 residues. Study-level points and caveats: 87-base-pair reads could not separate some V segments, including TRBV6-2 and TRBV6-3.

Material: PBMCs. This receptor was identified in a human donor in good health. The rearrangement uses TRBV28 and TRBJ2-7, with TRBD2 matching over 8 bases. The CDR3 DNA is TGTGCCAGCAGTTTAGTGGCGGGAGGATCATCCTACGAGCAGTACTTC. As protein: CASSLVAGGSSYEQYF.